Below are 18 T cell receptor beta chains sequenced from a single sample in a study of identical twins. TCRdb called the 5' RACE reads again in MiXCR, with one record for every CDR3 protein. The table shows about 660,000 distinct CDR3 sequences, with over 8.5% occurring only once. The same data also contributed to another study, on yellow fever vaccine responses in identical twins.

Specimen: PBMCs. The receptors derive from a woman aged 18-29 years in good health.

This clonotype has a count of ten or more. The rearrangement joins TRBV29-1 to TRBJ2-1, with TRBD1 matching 9 bases. Unmatched junction bases numbered 11, after V lost 6 bases and J lost 5 bases. Germline loops: CDR1 SQVTM, CDR2 ANQGSEA. The CDR3 has 15 amino acids. Here the CDR3 DNA reads TGCAGCGTAGCCTCCGGGACAGGGCCAAACAATGAGCAGTTCTTC. Amino acids: CSVASGTGPNNEQFF.

As DNA, the CDR3 is TGTGCCAGCAGTACCTGGGACAAGAACACTGAAGCTTTCTTT. It specifies CASSTWDKNTEAFF. The chain joins TRBV6-2 or TRBV6-3 to TRBJ1-1; weak D call: TRBD1 (6 bases). CDR1 is MNHEY and CDR2 is SVGEGT in the germline V gene. This CDR3 has 14 residues. V dropped 5 bases and J dropped 1 base, with 11 bases sitting between them.

This clonotype appeared many times. The chain is built from TRBV6-1 and TRBJ2-2, with TRBD1 matching over 10 bases. Germline CDR1 is MNHNS and CDR2 is SASEGT. The CDR3 loop spans 14 amino acids. With V trimmed by 6 bases and J by 7 bases, 5 bases remained unmatched. The CDR3 DNA sequence: TGTGCCAGCAGCCCGGGACAGGGGATCGGGGAGCTGTTTTTT. This codes for CASSPGQGIGELFF.

This clonotype appeared a few times. This chain links TRBV7-2 with TRBJ1-2, with a possible D match to TRBD1 (5 bases). CDR1 and CDR2 from the germline V gene are SGHTA and FQGNSA. V was clipped by 5 bases and J by 4 bases, with 14 bases between them. CDR3 size: 14 residues. CDR3 sequence (DNA): TGTGCCAGCAGCGGATCCACAGGCCTCTATGGCTACACCTTC. Its translation: CASSGSTGLYGYTF.

This clonotype was recorded at least ten times. This chain links TRBV4-3 with TRBJ2-7; perhaps TRBD2 as D (5 bases). Germline assignment: CDR1 LGHNA and CDR2 YSLEER. The CDR3 has 15 residues. V was shortened by 0 bases and J by 5 bases, with 14 bases between the two germline ends. CDR3 DNA: TGCGCCAGCAGCCAAGAACAGACGGGATTGGACGAGCAGTACTTC. Encoded protein: CASSQEQTGLDEQYF.

The chain couples TRBV18 to TRBJ2-3, with D unresolved. The CDR3 is 12 residues long. Between the trimmed V and J ends, which lost 6 bases and 4 bases, there was a span of 8 bases. CDR1 is KGHSH, CDR2 LQKENI, per germline. CDR3 region: CASSLWADTQYF. Here the CDR3 DNA reads TGTGCCAGCTCCCTCTGGGCAGATACGCAGTATTTT.

This clonotype was counted at least ten times. The gene calls are TRBV12-3 or TRBV12-4 and TRBJ2-5; a weak D match, TRBD2 (6 bases). V was shortened by 3 bases and J by 5 bases, with 22 bases between the two germline ends. The CDR3 consists of 17 residues. CDR3 residues: CASSLSMGLGSGETQYF. CDR3 bases: TGTGCCAGCAGTTTGTCAATGGGACTCGGGTCGGGGGAGACCCAGTACTTC.

The chain recombines TRBV15 with TRBJ2-7; TRBD2 might be the D (6 bases). The CDR3 has 16 amino acids. Trimming cost V 0 bases and J 1 base, with 13 bases left between them. CDR1 is LNHNV, CDR2 YYDKDF, per germline (reference sequence). The CDR3, as DNA: TGTGCCACCAGCAGAGATCGGGTCGGGACTTCCTACGAGCAGTACTTC. Encoded protein: CATSRDRVGTSYEQYF.

This clonotype was recorded a few times. Here the CDR3 DNA reads TGTGCCAGCAGCCTCAGGGTTACCGGGGAGCTGTTTTTT. Its translation: CASSLRVTGELFF. This chain uses TRBV7-2 with TRBJ2-2; a weak D match, TRBD1 (5 bases). This CDR3 is 13 amino acids long. Per the germline V gene, CDR1 is SGHTA and CDR2 is FQGNSA. The V gene lost 5 bases and the J gene lost 5 bases, with 9 bases spanning the gap.

The V and J genes are TRBV5-1 and TRBJ2-3; TRBD2 aligns across 11 bases. The CDR3 sequence is 19 residues long. The V and J ends lost 4 bases and 0 bases, in that order; junction bases with no gene match: 13. Germline V CDR1 and CDR2: SGHRS, YFSETQ. The CDR3 protein is CASSRGTSGPFSSTDTQYF. The CDR3 nucleotides read TGCGCCAGCAGCCGCGGGACTAGCGGACCCTTTTCTAGCACAGATACGCAGTATTTT.

The sample holds many counts of this clonotype. This sequence joins TRBV4-2 and TRBJ2-7, with 8 positions matching TRBD2. CDR3 size: 16 residues. From germline, CDR1 is LGHNA and CDR2 YNFKEQ. The V gene end was trimmed by 0 bases and the J gene end by 0 bases; junction bases not matched to a gene: 4. The CDR3 protein is CASSQERGVSSYEQYF. The CDR3 DNA reads TGTGCCAGCAGCCAAGAGCGGGGGGTGAGCTCCTACGAGCAGTACTTC.

This clonotype appeared a few times. CDR3 sequence reads: CASSLVSQVPGTQYF. The CDR3 coding sequence is TGCGCCAGCAGCTTGGTTTCTCAGGTCCCGGGGACCCAGTACTTC. The V gene is TRBV5-1, the J gene TRBJ2-5; D is unresolved. There are 15 residues in the CDR3. V was trimmed by 0 bases and J by 7 bases, leaving 16 bases between them. Germline V gene lookup returns CDR1 SGHRS and CDR2 YFSETQ.

The chain is built from TRBV28 and TRBJ2-1, with 8 bases matching TRBD2. CDR1 and CDR2 (germline): MDHEN, SYDVKM. The CDR3 is 15 residues long. V lost 5 bases to trimming and J lost 7 bases; unmatched junction nucleotides: 10. The CDR3 loop reads CASSVILAAKNEQFF. The CDR3 DNA follows: TGTGCCAGCAGTGTCATACTAGCGGCCAAGAATGAGCAGTTCTTC.

The V gene is TRBV20-1, the J gene TRBJ2-5, with 12 bases matching TRBD2. This CDR3 spans 15 amino acids. After removal of 6 bases from V and 4 bases from J, the junction contained 9 bases not matched to a gene. CDR1 is DFQATT and CDR2 is SNEGSKA in the germline V gene (reference sequence). In DNA, the CDR3 is TGCAGTGCCCGAGCGTCTAGCGGGGGGGTAGAGACCCAGTACTTC. Residues: CSARASSGGVETQYF.

This clonotype was found a few times. The rearrangement joins TRBV5-1 to TRBJ2-5; D perhaps matches TRBD1 (5 bases). Trimming shortened V by 2 bases and J by 2 bases, and 10 bases separated the two germline ends. Germline CDR1 reads SGHRS; CDR2 reads YFSETQ. The CDR3 sequence is 14 residues long. CDR3 amino acids: CASSFFDRQETQYF. The CDR3, as DNA: TGCGCCAGCAGCTTCTTCGACAGACAAGAGACCCAGTACTTC. Supplemented by reference TRBV5-1 and TRBJ2-5, the full variable domain reads KAGVTQTPRYLIKTRGQQVTLSCSPISGHRSVSWYQQTPGQGLQFLFEYFSETQRNKGNFPGRFSGRQFSNSRSEMNVSTLELGDSALYLCASSFFDRQETQYFGPGTRLLVL.

Only a few counts were recorded for this clonotype. The chain employs TRBV28 and TRBJ2-7, with TRBD2 matching over 8 bases. The V gene end was trimmed by 1 base and the J gene end by 4 bases; junction bases not matched to a gene: 6. The CDR3 has 15 residues. The germline gives CDR1 MDHEN, CDR2 SYDVKM. CDR3 region: CASSLFSSGRYEQYF. The CDR3 bases are TGTGCCAGCAGTTTATTTTCTAGCGGGCGATACGAGCAGTACTTC.

This clonotype has more than one count but fewer than ten. The V and J genes are TRBV24-1 and TRBJ2-1, with 7 nucleotides matching TRBD2. V shed 4 bases, J shed 0 bases, and the junction held 11 bases outside the gene matches. The CDR3 contains 18 residues. Germline assignment: CDR1 KGHDR and CDR2 SFDVKD. Here the CDR3 reads CATSEPGGGRVSYNEQFF. CDR3 nucleotide sequence: TGTGCCACCAGTGAGCCCGGCGGGGGTCGGGTCTCCTACAATGAGCAGTTCTTC.

This clonotype turned up a few times. This chain uses TRBV27 with TRBJ2-1; TRBD2 might be the D (7 bases). Germline V gives CDR1 MNHEY, CDR2 SMNVEV (reference sequence). CDR3 length: 16 residues. V gave up 6 bases and J gave up 4 bases, with 19 bases separating them. The CDR3 region is CASRGAGDTAYNEQFF. The CDR3 DNA reads TGTGCCAGCAGGGGGGCGGGAGACACCGCTTACAATGAGCAGTTCTTC.